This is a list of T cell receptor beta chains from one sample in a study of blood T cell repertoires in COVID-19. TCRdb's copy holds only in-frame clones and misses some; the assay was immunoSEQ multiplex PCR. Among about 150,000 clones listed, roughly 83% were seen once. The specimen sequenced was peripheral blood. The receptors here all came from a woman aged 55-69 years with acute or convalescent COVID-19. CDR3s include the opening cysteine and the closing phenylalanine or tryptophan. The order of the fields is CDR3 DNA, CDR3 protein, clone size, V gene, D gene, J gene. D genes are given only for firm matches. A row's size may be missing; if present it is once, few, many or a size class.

cdr3_nt: TGCGCCAGCAGCGCAGCGGGGGGTGACAATGAGCAGTTCTTC
cdr3_aa: CASSAAGGDNEQFF
clone_size: NA
v_call: TRBV5-1
d_call: TRBD2
j_call: TRBJ2-1

cdr3_nt: TGCGCCAGCAGCTTCGCGGGGGGGCCCCAAGAGACCCAGTACTTC
cdr3_aa: CASSFAGGPQETQYF
clone_size: NA
v_call: TRBV5-1
d_call: TRBD2
j_call: TRBJ2-5

cdr3_nt: TGTGCCAGCAGCCCTGCCGGGACAGGGTCAAACGAGCAGTACTTC
cdr3_aa: CASSPAGTGSNEQYF
clone_size: NA
v_call: TRBV7-2
d_call: TRBD1
j_call: TRBJ2-7

cdr3_nt: TGCGCCAGCAGCCGTTCCGTGACTAGCGGGAACCAAGAGACCCAGTACTTC
cdr3_aa: CASSRSVTSGNQETQYF
clone_size: NA
v_call: TRBV4-1
d_call: TRBD2
j_call: TRBJ2-5

cdr3_nt: TGCGCCAGCAGCATCCGGGACAGGGATGAAAAACTGTTTTTT
cdr3_aa: CASSIRDRDEKLFF
clone_size: once
v_call: TRBV5-1
d_call: TRBD1
j_call: TRBJ1-4

cdr3_nt: TGTGCCAGCTCACCACTGGGGCGGAACACTGAAGCTTTCTTT
cdr3_aa: CASSPLGRNTEAFF
clone_size: NA
v_call: TRBV18
d_call: NA
j_call: TRBJ1-1

cdr3_nt: TGTGCCAGCAGCCCCCATGGGCGGGGGGGCTTCTACAATGAGCAGTTCTTC
cdr3_aa: CASSPHGRGGFYNEQFF
clone_size: NA
v_call: TRBV4-2
d_call: TRBD2
j_call: TRBJ2-1

cdr3_nt: TGTGCCAGCTCACCTACCCTGGGAGGAACTGAAGCTTTCTTT
cdr3_aa: CASSPTLGGTEAFF
clone_size: few
v_call: TRBV18
d_call: NA
j_call: TRBJ1-1

cdr3_nt: TGTGCCATCAGTGGCCAGCGGGGGGACAATGAGCAGTTCTTC
cdr3_aa: CAISGQRGDNEQFF
clone_size: NA
v_call: TRBV10-3
d_call: TRBD2
j_call: TRBJ2-1

cdr3_nt: TGCGCCAGCAGCTCCTTAGCGGGGGGCTCCACAGATACGCAGTATTTT
cdr3_aa: CASSSLAGGSTDTQYF
clone_size: NA
v_call: TRBV5-1
d_call: TRBD2
j_call: TRBJ2-3

cdr3_nt: TGTGCCAGCAGTCCACGGACAGGGGCAGGGCTTACTGAAGCTTTCTTT
cdr3_aa: CASSPRTGAGLTEAFF
clone_size: NA
v_call: TRBV2
d_call: TRBD1
j_call: TRBJ1-1

cdr3_nt: TGTGCCAGCACGATTAGCGGCACCTACGAGCAGTACTTC
cdr3_aa: CASTISGTYEQYF
clone_size: NA
v_call: TRBV7-9
d_call: NA
j_call: TRBJ2-7

cdr3_nt: TGCAGCGTTGAAGAATGGGGGGGAACAGATACGCAGTATTTT
cdr3_aa: CSVEEWGGTDTQYF
clone_size: once
v_call: TRBV29-1
d_call: TRBD2
j_call: TRBJ2-3

cdr3_nt: TGCGCCAGCAGCCAAGGCCTATTGGGACAGAACTCTGGATTACGGAACACCATATATTTT
cdr3_aa: CASSQGLLGQNSGLRNTIYF
clone_size: few
v_call: TRBV4-1
d_call: TRBD1
j_call: TRBJ1-3

cdr3_nt: TGTGCCAGCAGGTTCGACAGGGGGTCCTACAATGAGCAGTTCTTC
cdr3_aa: CASRFDRGSYNEQFF
clone_size: NA
v_call: TRBV6-6
d_call: TRBD1
j_call: TRBJ2-1

cdr3_nt: TGTGCCAGCAGCCAAGTTACTAGCGGGGGGGGTGGTGAGCAGTTCTTC
cdr3_aa: CASSQVTSGGGGEQFF
clone_size: NA
v_call: TRBV4-2
d_call: TRBD2
j_call: TRBJ2-1

cdr3_nt: TGTGCCAGCAGCGAATGGGGCCCGCAGGGCTACACCTTC
cdr3_aa: CASSEWGPQGYTF
clone_size: NA
v_call: TRBV9
d_call: NA
j_call: TRBJ1-2

cdr3_nt: TGTGCCAGTAGTATTCGGGCAGGGGGGCAGGGCAATCAGCCCCAGCATTTT
cdr3_aa: CASSIRAGGQGNQPQHF
clone_size: NA
v_call: TRBV19
d_call: TRBD1
j_call: TRBJ1-5

cdr3_nt: TGCGCCAGCAGCCAAGATGGCAGATTGGCTGGCTACACCTTC
cdr3_aa: CASSQDGRLAGYTF
clone_size: NA
v_call: TRBV4-1
d_call: NA
j_call: TRBJ1-2

cdr3_nt: TGTGCCAGCAGTAATCAGGGTGCATACAATGAGCAGTTCTTC
cdr3_aa: CASSNQGAYNEQFF
clone_size: few
v_call: TRBV25-1
d_call: NA
j_call: TRBJ2-1

cdr3_nt: TGTGCCAGCAGCGTACAAGGGACAGGGGGATACAATGAGCAGTTCTTC
cdr3_aa: CASSVQGTGGYNEQFF
clone_size: once
v_call: TRBV9
d_call: TRBD1
j_call: TRBJ2-1

cdr3_nt: TGTGCCAGCTCACCAGGCCAGAACACTGAAGCTTTCTTT
cdr3_aa: CASSPGQNTEAFF
clone_size: NA
v_call: TRBV18
d_call: NA
j_call: TRBJ1-1

cdr3_nt: TGTGCCAGCAGCCGGGACAGGGTATCCTATAATTCACCCCTCCACTTT
cdr3_aa: CASSRDRVSYNSPLHF
clone_size: NA
v_call: TRBV2
d_call: TRBD1
j_call: TRBJ1-6

cdr3_nt: TGTGCCAGCAGTTTATCCCCGACCCCCGGGGCTTTCTTT
cdr3_aa: CASSLSPTPGAFF
clone_size: NA
v_call: TRBV28
d_call: NA
j_call: TRBJ1-1

cdr3_nt: TGTGCCAGCAGCAGGGGGGTTGAGAGGACTGAAGCTTTCTTT
cdr3_aa: CASSRGVERTEAFF
clone_size: once
v_call: TRBV7-9
d_call: NA
j_call: TRBJ1-1

cdr3_nt: TGTGCCAGCAGGGCGGATTTCGGGACAGGGTATGTTTCACCCCTCCACTTT
cdr3_aa: CASRADFGTGYVSPLHF
clone_size: NA
v_call: TRBV27
d_call: TRBD1
j_call: TRBJ1-6